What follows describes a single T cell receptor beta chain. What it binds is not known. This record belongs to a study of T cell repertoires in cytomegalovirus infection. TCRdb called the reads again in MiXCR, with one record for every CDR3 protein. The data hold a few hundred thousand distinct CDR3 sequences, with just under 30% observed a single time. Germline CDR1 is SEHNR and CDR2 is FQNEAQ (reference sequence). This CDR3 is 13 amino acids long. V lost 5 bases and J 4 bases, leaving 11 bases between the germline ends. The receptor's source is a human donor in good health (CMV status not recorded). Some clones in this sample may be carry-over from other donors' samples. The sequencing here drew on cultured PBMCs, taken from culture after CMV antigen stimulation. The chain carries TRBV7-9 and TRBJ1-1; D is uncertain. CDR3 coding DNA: TGTGCCAGCAGCCTTGAAGGGTTCACTGAAGCTTTCTTT. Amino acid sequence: CASSLEGFTEAFF.